Presented here are 7 T cell receptor beta chains from one specimen sequenced in a study of blood T cell repertoires in COVID-19. Sequencing was performed with immunoSEQ multiplex PCR; in TCRdb, only in-frame clones are kept and a portion is missing. The table includes under 250,000 clones, 80% detected once. Sequencing was performed on PBMCs or T cells enriched from blood (not recorded which). The receptors were gathered from a man aged 25-45 years with acute COVID-19.

In this sample, this clone turned up a few times. This chain connects TRBV9 to TRBJ1-1, with a weak D call TRBD1 (6 bases). V was trimmed by 3 bases and J by 4 bases, leaving 16 bases between them. Germline V gene sequence: CDR1 SGDLS, CDR2 YYNGEE. The CDR3 spans 15 residues. The CDR3 sequence is CASSDQGTPGTEAFF. CDR3 DNA: TGTGCCAGCAGCGACCAGGGGACACCCGGCACTGAAGCTTTCTTT.

The chain employs TRBV5-1 and TRBJ1-1; possible D gene TRBD1, 6 bases. Germline V gives CDR1 SGHRS, CDR2 YFSETQ. The CDR3 runs to 14 residues. V was trimmed by 3 bases and J by 1 base, leaving 10 bases between them. CDR3 DNA: TGCGCCAGCAGCTCAGGGGCCCCGAACACTGAAGCTTTCTTT. It specifies CASSSGAPNTEAFF.

The chain employs TRBV7-6 and TRBJ1-3; D is undetermined. Trimming removed 3 bases from V and 1 base from J, with 7 bases in between. The CDR3 loop spans 14 amino acids. Germline V gives CDR1 SGHVS, CDR2 FNYEAQ. The DNA for the CDR3 is TGTGCCAGCAGCTTTCCGGGATCTGGAAACACCATATATTTT. Its translation: CASSFPGSGNTIYF.

This sequence joins TRBV11-2 and TRBJ2-7; the D is unclear. V lost 0 bases and J 3 bases, leaving 6 bases between the germline ends. Germline CDR1 and CDR2: SGHAT and FQNNGV. The CDR3 loop spans 13 amino acids. CDR3 residues: CASSLDNSYEQYF. As DNA, the CDR3 is TGTGCCAGCAGCTTAGATAACAGCTACGAGCAGTACTTC.

This chain joins TRBV6-5 and TRBJ2-2; 7 positions agree with TRBD1. The CDR3 runs 15 residues. CDR1 and CDR2 from the germline V gene are MNHEY and SVGAGI. V lost 5 bases to trimming and J lost 0 bases; unmatched junction nucleotides: 3. DNA of the CDR3: TGTGCCAGCAGTCCGGACAGGTCGAACACCGGGGAGCTGTTTTTT. This codes for CASSPDRSNTGELFF.

This clone appeared once. The chain links TRBV2 to TRBJ2-6; 7 bases fit TRBD1. The CDR3 is 19 residues long. The junction had 10 bases not matched to a gene; V was cut back by 2 bases and J by 0 bases. Germline-derived CDR1 and CDR2 are SNHLY and FYNNEI. DNA of the CDR3: TGTGCCAGCAGTGAACCGAGGGGCAGGGGGAACTCTGGGGCCAACGTCCTGACTTTC. It codes for CASSEPRGRGNSGANVLTF.

The V gene is TRBV9, the J gene TRBJ2-5; tentatively, D is TRBD2 (5 bases). V gave up 0 bases and J gave up 3 bases, with 9 bases separating them. This CDR3 is 14 amino acids long. CDR1 is SGDLS and CDR2 is YYNGEE in the germline V gene. As DNA, the CDR3 is TGTGCCAGCAGCGTAGATGGACTTGAAGAGACCCAGTACTTC. Amino acid sequence: CASSVDGLEETQYF.